This T cell receptor (beta chain) was sequenced in a study of shared clonotypes between healthy human individuals. The ends lost 0 bases at V and 7 bases at J; junction bases unmatched: 7. The CDR3 spans 16 residues. Germline CDR1 reads PRHDT; CDR2 reads FYEKMQ (reference sequence). Deep level was the assay's run setting. As handled by the study authors: Filtering differed because ImmunoSEQ produced junction-only sequences that carried no quality scores. TCRdb keeps only in-frame clones here, not all; method: immunoSEQ multiplex PCR. V and J calls and clone size are as listed in that table; D and trimming were resolved from the DNA. The sample has about 710,000 clones, around 73% seen once.

The rearrangement joins TRBV13 to TRBJ2-7; 12 bases line up with TRBD1. This TCR came from a woman aged 25 to 39 in good health. Sequencing was carried out using memory CD4+ T cells sorted from blood. Subset: CD45RA-negative fraction. Here the CDR3 DNA reads TGTGCCAGCAGCTTAGGGTGGGACAGGGGGCGGCGGGAGCAGTACTTC. This sequence encodes CASSLGWDRGRREQYF. The full variable domain, rest sourced from reference TRBV13 and TRBJ2-7, is AAGVIQSPRHLIKEKRETATLKCYPIPRHDTVYWYQQGPGQDPQFLISFYEKMQSDKGSIPDRFSAQQFSDYHSELNMSSLELGDSALYFCASSLGWDRGRREQYFGPGTRLTVT.